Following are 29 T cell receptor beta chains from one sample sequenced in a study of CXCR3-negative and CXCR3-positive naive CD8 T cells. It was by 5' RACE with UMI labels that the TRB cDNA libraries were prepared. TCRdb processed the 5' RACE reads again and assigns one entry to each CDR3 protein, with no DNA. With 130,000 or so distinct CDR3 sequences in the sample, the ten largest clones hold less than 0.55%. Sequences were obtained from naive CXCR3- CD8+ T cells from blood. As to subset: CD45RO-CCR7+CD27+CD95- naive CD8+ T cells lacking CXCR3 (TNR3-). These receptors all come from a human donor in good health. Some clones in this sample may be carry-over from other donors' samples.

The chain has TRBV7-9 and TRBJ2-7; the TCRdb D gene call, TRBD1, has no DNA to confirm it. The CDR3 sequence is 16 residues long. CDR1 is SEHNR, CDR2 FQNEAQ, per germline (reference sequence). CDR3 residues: CASSYLGQVTFNEQYF.

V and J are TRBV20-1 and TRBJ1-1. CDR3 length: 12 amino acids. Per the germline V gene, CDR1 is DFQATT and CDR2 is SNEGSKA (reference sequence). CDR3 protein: CSALIGNTEAFF.

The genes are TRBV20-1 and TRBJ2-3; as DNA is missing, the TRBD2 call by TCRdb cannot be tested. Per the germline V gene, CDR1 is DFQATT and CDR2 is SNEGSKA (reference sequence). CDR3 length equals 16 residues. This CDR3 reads CSARDQRGAGVDTQYF.

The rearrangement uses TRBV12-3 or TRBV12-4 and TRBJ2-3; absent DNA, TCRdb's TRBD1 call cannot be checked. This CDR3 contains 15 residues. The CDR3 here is CASSQPGGATDTQYF.

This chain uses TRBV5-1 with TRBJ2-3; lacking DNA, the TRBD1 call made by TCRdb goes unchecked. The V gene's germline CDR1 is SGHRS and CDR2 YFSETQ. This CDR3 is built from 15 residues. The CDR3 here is CASSSPGGDTDTQYF.

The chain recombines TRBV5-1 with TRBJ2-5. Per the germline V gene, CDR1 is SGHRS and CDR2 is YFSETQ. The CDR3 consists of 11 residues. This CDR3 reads CANSNQETQYF. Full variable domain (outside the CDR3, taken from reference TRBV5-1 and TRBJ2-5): KAGVTQTPRYLIKTRGQQVTLSCSPISGHRSVSWYQQTPGQGLQFLFEYFSETQRNKGNFPGRFSGRQFSNSRSEMNVSTLELGDSALYLCANSNQETQYFGPGTRLLVL.

CDR3 loop: CASSEGLAGTSSRETQYF. This chain uses TRBV10-1 with TRBJ2-5; TCRdb names TRBD2, which stays unverified in the absence of DNA. CDR1 WNHNN and CDR2 SYGVQD come from the germline V gene (reference sequence). The CDR3 spans 18 residues.

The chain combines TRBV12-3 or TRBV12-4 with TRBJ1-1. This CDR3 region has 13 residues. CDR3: CASSPLKLAEAFF.

The CDR3 reads CASSPRPGTGELFF. The J gene is TRBJ2-2, the V gene TRBV11-3; as DNA is missing, the TRBD1 call by TCRdb cannot be tested. The CDR3 contains 14 residues. CDR1 is SGHNT, CDR2 YENEEA, per germline.

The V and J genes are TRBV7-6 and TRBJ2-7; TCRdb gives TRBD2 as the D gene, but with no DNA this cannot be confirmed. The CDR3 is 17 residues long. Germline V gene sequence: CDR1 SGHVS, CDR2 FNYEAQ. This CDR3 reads CASSPGTAPPGTYEQYF.

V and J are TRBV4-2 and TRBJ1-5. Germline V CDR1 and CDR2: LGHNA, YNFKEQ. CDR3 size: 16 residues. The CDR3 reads CASSQEDGRTYQPQHF.

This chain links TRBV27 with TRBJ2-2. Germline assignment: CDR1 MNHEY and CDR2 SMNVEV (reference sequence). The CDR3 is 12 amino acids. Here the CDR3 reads CASSLSAGELFF.

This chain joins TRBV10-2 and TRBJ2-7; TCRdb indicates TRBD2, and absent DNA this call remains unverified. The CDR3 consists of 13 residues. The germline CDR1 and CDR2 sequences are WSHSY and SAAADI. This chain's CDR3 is CATWRDPSYEQYF.

The CDR3 protein is CASSLTGTQETQYF. The rearrangement uses TRBV5-1 and TRBJ2-5; TCRdb's D call, TRBD1, is unchecked because there is no DNA. The germline CDR1 and CDR2 sequences are SGHRS and YFSETQ. The CDR3 length is 14 residues.

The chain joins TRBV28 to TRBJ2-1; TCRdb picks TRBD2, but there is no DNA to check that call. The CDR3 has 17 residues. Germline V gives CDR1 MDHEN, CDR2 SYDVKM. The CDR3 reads CASITSGGAVSYNEQFF.

CDR3 loop: CASSPGLVLAGVGEQYF. The chain uses TRBV7-9 and TRBJ2-7; TCRdb's D call of TRBD2 is untestable without DNA. Germline V gene data show CDR1 as SEHNR and CDR2 as FQNEAQ (reference sequence). This CDR3 is built from 17 residues.

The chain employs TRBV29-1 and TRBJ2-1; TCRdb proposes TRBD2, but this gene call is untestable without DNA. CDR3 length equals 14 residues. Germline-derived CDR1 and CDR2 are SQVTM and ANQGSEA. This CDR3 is CSHPGLAGIREQFF.

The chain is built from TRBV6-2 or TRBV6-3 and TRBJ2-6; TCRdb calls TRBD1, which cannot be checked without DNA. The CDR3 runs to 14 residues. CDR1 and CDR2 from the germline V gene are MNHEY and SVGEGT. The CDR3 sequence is CASSSWTGGDVLTF.

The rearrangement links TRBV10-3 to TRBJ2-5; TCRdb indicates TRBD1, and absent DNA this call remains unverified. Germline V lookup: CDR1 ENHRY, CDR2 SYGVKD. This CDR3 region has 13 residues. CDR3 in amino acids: CAISVTGTETQYF.

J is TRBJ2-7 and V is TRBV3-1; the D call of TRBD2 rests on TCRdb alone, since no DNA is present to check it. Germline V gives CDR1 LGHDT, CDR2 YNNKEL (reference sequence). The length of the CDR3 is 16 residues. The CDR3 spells CASSQVGTSGSAEQYF.

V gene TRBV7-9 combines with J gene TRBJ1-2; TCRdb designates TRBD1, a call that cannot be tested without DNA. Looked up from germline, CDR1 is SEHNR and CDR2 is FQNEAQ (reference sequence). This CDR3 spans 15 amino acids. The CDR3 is CASSLVAGASYGYTF.

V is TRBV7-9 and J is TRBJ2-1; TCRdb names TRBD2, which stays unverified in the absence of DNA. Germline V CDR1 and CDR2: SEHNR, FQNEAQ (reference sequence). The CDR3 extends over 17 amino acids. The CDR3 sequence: CASSLGLAGGPYNEQFF.

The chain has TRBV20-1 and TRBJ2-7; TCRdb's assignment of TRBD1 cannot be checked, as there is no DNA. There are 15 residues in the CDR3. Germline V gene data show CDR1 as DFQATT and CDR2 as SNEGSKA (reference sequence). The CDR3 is CSAIPTGGIPYEQYF.

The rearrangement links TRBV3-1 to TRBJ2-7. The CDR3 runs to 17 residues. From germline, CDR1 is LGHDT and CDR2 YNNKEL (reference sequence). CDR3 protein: CASSQDTRAGALDEQYF.

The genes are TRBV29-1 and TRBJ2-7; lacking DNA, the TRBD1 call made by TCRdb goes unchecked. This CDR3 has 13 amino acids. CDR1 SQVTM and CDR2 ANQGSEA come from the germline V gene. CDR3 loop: CSVASGVRYEQYF.

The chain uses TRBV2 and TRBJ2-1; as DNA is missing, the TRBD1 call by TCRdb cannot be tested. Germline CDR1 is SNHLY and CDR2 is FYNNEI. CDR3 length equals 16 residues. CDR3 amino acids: CASRADRQGGFNEQFF.

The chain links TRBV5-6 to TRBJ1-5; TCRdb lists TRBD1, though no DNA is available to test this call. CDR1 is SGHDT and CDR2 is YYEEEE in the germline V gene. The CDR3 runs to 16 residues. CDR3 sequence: CASSLGAGSGLQPQHF.

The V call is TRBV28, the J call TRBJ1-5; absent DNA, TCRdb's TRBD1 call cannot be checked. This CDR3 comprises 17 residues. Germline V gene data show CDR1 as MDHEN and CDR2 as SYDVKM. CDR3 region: CASSLLGQGEHNQPQHF.

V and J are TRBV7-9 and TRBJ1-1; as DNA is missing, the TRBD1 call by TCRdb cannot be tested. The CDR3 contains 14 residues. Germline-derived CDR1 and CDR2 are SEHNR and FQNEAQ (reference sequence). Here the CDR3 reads CASSLIARGGFAFF.